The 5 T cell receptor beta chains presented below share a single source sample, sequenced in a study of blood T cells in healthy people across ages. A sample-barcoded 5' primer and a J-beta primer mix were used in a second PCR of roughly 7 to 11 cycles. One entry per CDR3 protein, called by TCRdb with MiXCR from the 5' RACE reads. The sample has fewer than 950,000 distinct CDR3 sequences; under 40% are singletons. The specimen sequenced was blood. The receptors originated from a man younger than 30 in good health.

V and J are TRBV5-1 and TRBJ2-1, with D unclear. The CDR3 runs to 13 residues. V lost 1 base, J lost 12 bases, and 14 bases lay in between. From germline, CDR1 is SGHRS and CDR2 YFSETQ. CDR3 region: CASSLSGTLGQFF. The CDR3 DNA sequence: TGCGCCAGCAGCTTGTCGGGCACCCTAGGGCAGTTCTTC.

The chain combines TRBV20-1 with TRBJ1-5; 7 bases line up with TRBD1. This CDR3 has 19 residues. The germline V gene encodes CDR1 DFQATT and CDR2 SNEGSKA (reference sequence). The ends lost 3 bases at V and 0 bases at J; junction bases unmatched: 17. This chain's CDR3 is CSASILGPGTEHSNQPQHF. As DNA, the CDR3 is TGCAGTGCTAGTATCCTAGGCCCCGGGACAGAACATAGCAATCAGCCCCAGCATTTT.

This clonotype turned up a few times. Here the CDR3 reads CSASLQGYEQYF. CDR3 sequence (DNA): TGCAGTGCTAGTTTGCAGGGCTACGAGCAGTACTTC. J is TRBJ2-7 and V is TRBV20-1; the D gene is possibly TRBD1 (5 bases). Per the germline V gene, CDR1 is DFQATT and CDR2 is SNEGSKA (reference sequence). The V end was cut by 3 bases, the J end by 3 bases, with 9 bases between. The length of the CDR3 is 12 residues.

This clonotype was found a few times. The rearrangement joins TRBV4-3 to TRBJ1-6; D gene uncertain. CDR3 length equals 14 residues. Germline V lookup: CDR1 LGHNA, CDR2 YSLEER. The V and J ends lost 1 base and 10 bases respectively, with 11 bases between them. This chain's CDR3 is CASSQGRGGSPLHF. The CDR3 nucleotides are TGCGCCAGCAGCCAAGGACGCGGTGGCTCACCCCTCCACTTT.

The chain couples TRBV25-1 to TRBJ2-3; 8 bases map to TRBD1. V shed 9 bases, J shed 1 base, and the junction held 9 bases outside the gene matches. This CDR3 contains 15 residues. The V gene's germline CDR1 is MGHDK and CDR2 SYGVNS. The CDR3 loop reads CASPVPGQGTDTQYF. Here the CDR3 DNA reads TGTGCCAGTCCGGTCCCGGGACAGGGCACAGATACGCAGTATTTT.